These T cell receptor beta chains were read from a single sample in a study of cytotoxic CD8 clonotypes in ibrutinib-treated CLL. The protocol was immunoSEQ multiplex PCR, while the TCRdb copy is restricted to in-frame clones and leaves out a portion. Among some 98,000 clones listed, approximately 82% were seen once. The source material was PBMCs, sampled after 12 months of ibrutinib treatment. The receptors here all came from a human donor with chronic lymphocytic leukemia. Both conserved end residues are part of each CDR3. Each record gives: J gene, D gene, V gene, CDR3 protein. The D gene is left open where the match is weak.

TRBJ1-4	TRBD1	TRBV27	CASSADRWAEKLFF
TRBJ1-6	TRBD1	TRBV5-1	CASSFSGGQNSPLHF
TRBJ2-5	NA	TRBV10-3	CAIKPHSQETQYF
TRBJ2-7	NA	TRBV5-1	CASSLGSGSYEQYF
TRBJ2-6	NA	TRBV4-1	CASSQDWGPGANVLTF
TRBJ1-6	NA	TRBV7-3	CASSLGQIQNSPLHF
TRBJ2-2	NA	TRBV7-2	CASSLGGTGELFF
TRBJ2-7	NA	TRBV11-3	CASSLSGGGYEQYF
TRBJ2-4	NA	TRBV13	CASSREGGGNIQYF
TRBJ1-1	TRBD1	TRBV18	CASSPETGPAFF
TRBJ2-2	TRBD1	TRBV4-1	CASSPGPGQGVIMPGELFF
TRBJ2-1	TRBD1	TRBV7-3	CASSLGTAYNEQFF
TRBJ2-1	TRBD1	TRBV5-1	CASSSGQSSYNEQFF
TRBJ1-2	TRBD1	TRBV5-1	CASSGDRAKGYTF
TRBJ1-1	NA	TRBV19	CASSITASAEAFF
TRBJ2-2	TRBD1	TRBV7-2	CASSFRGGGTGELFF
TRBJ2-1	NA	TRBV11-3	CASSLGGGPSYNEQFF
TRBJ1-4	NA	TRBV30	CAWSWGRGREKLFF
TRBJ1-6	NA	TRBV6-4	CASSDGVKGLNSPLHF
TRBJ2-2	TRBD2	TRBV9	CASSPTLAGPGRTGELFF
TRBJ2-2	TRBD2	TRBV2	CASKLLAGLSGELFF
TRBJ1-6	TRBD1	TRBV11-3	CASSFQGQGNSPLHF
TRBJ1-2	NA	TRBV21-1	CASSKPSGQVYGYTF
TRBJ1-4	NA	TRBV27	CASSPGIERAEKLFF
TRBJ2-1	NA	TRBV7-8	CASSSTSSSYNEQFF
TRBJ1-5	TRBD1	TRBV6-1	CASSENAGTGGRTQHF
TRBJ1-5	NA	TRBV7-9	CASSWGGDNQPQHF
TRBJ2-7	TRBD1	TRBV29-1	CSVAGTGYEQYF
TRBJ2-5	NA	TRBV11-3	CASSFSRLETQYF
TRBJ2-5	NA	TRBV30	CAWSVDGGSPRETQYF
TRBJ2-7	NA	TRBV21-1	CASSNARRGRDEQYF
TRBJ2-5	NA	TRBV5-6	CASSPGGSGETQYF
TRBJ2-4	NA	TRBV7-2	CASSLGTGRRNIQYF
TRBJ2-1	NA	TRBV2	CASSEQAGRINEQFF
TRBJ1-1	TRBD1	TRBV6-1	CASRETGGSTEAFF
TRBJ1-5	NA	TRBV28	CASSFPSSINQPQHF
TRBJ2-3	TRBD2	TRBV5-6	CASSPRTSLHTQYF
TRBJ1-1	NA	TRBV5-1	CASSVRAENTEAFF
TRBJ1-2	NA	TRBV5-1	CASSLDSGRNGYTF
TRBJ1-2	NA	TRBV7-3	CASSPGAGSYGYTF
TRBJ1-1	TRBD1	TRBV19	CASSPDQGEDTEAFF
TRBJ2-7	TRBD1	TRBV2	CASSGQGNYEQYF
TRBJ2-1	TRBD2	TRBV5-1	CASSLGTSGVGEQFF
TRBJ2-7	NA	TRBV5-1	CASSLAEEQYF
TRBJ2-7	NA	TRBV29-1	CSALTQGTEQYF
TRBJ2-7	NA	TRBV11-2	CASSARGEQYF
TRBJ2-7	NA	TRBV18	CASSPRERDEQYF
TRBJ1-4	NA	TRBV6-6	CASSYGSREKLFF